The 30 T cell receptor beta chains given below trace back to one sample, sequenced in a study of blood T cell repertoires in COVID-19. The table came from immunoSEQ multiplex PCR; TCRdb's copy has only in-frame clones and leaves some out. This repertoire shows 200,000 to 250,000 clones, under 95% found once; its top ten account for 1% to 1.5%. Material for sequencing was peripheral blood. These receptors all come from a man aged 25 to 40 with acute or convalescent COVID-19.

The chain combines TRBV19 with TRBJ2-7; the match to TRBD1 covers 9 bases. Looked up from germline, CDR1 is LNHDA and CDR2 is SQIVND (reference sequence). The CDR3 length is 15 residues. V dropped 8 bases and J dropped 2; count of bases not matched to a gene: 10. CDR3 nucleotides: TGTGCCAGTTCCCGGTTGGGGACAGGGACCTACGAGCAGTACTTC. This sequence encodes CASSRLGTGTYEQYF.

J is TRBJ2-2 and V is TRBV11-2, with D unclear. The germline V and J ends were trimmed by 4 bases and 1 base, with 7 bases remaining between them. The length of the CDR3 is 14 residues. Looked up from germline, CDR1 is SGHAT and CDR2 is FQNNGV. The DNA of the CDR3 is TGTGCCAGCAGCTCTCGGAGGAACACCGGGGAGCTGTTTTTT. This encodes CASSSRRNTGELFF.

The chain couples TRBV4-2 to TRBJ2-1; a possible D gene is TRBD2 (6 bases). Germline CDR1 is LGHNA and CDR2 is YNFKEQ. The V end was cut by 1 base, the J end by 3 bases, with 7 bases between. The CDR3 loop spans 14 amino acids. CDR3 in amino acids: CASSQGTNYNEQFF. The CDR3 nucleotides are TGTGCCAGCAGCCAAGGGACTAACTACAATGAGCAGTTCTTC.

A few counts support this clone. V and J are TRBV30 and TRBJ2-7; D unresolved. Germline-derived CDR1 and CDR2 are GTSNPN and SVGIG (reference sequence). The CDR3 length is 13 residues. V lost 4 bases, J lost 0 bases, and 10 bases lay in between. CDR3 protein: CAWIGFDSYEQYF. The DNA of the CDR3 is TGTGCCTGGATCGGGTTCGACTCCTACGAGCAGTACTTC.

This clone was detected once. The chain carries TRBV12-3 or TRBV12-4 and TRBJ2-1, with D uncertain. The CDR3 length is 13 residues. V shed 2 bases and J shed 4 bases, with 6 bases lying between them. The CDR3 bases are TGTGCCAGCAGTTTATTCGGTTACAATGAGCAGTTCTTC. Protein: CASSLFGYNEQFF.

The V call is TRBV28, the J call TRBJ1-2; perhaps TRBD1 as D (6 bases). Germline V gene sequence: CDR1 MDHEN, CDR2 SYDVKM. There are 13 residues in the CDR3. With 7 bases removed from V and 5 bases from J, the gap between germline ends came to 14 bases. The CDR3 here is CASTSQGGYGYTF. The CDR3 region has the DNA TGTGCCAGCACCAGTCAAGGGGGTTATGGCTACACCTTC.

The chain recombines TRBV13 with TRBJ1-1, with D unclear. The ends were cut back, 6 bases at V and 4 bases at J, with 15 bases in the middle. This CDR3 is built from 14 residues. Germline assignment: CDR1 PRHDT and CDR2 FYEKMQ (reference sequence). The CDR3 region is CASRRGGRATEAFF. For the CDR3, the DNA is TGTGCCAGCAGACGGGGAGGGCGGGCCACTGAAGCTTTCTTT. Using reference TRBV13 and TRBJ1-1 for the parts outside the CDR3, the full variable domain is AAGVIQSPRHLIKEKRETATLKCYPIPRHDTVYWYQQGPGQDPQFLISFYEKMQSDKGSIPDRFSAQQFSDYHSELNMSSLELGDSALYFCASRRGGRATEAFFGQGTRLTVV.

The gene calls are TRBV6-5 and TRBJ2-7; TRBD1 might be the D (6 bases). CDR1 and CDR2 from the germline V gene are MNHEY and SVGAGI. The germline V and J ends were trimmed by 0 bases and 4 bases, with 16 bases remaining between them. CDR3 length equals 16 residues. The CDR3 region is CASSYSSRGGVYEQYF. In nucleotides, the CDR3 is TGTGCCAGCAGTTACTCGTCCAGGGGCGGAGTGTACGAGCAGTACTTC.

Details on this clone: One end of the junction is discordant with germline, which a read error may explain. The chain is built from TRBV6-5 and TRBJ2-7; 9 nucleotides match TRBD1. Germline V lookup: CDR1 MNHEY, CDR2 SVGAGI. This CDR3 contains 14 residues. The CDR3: CANVQDRGYGANNF. CDR3 nucleotide sequence: TGTGCCAACGTCCAGGACAGGGGTTATGGGGCGAATAACTTC.

The rearrangement links TRBV5-1 to TRBJ2-5; D is undetermined. The length of the CDR3 is 12 residues. Germline CDR1 SGHRS, CDR2 YFSETQ. Trimming cost V 7 bases and J 0 bases, with 7 bases left between them. The CDR3 nucleotides read TGCGCCAGCTCAGTGTACCAAGAGACCCAGTACTTC. Translated: CASSVYQETQYF.

The V and J genes are TRBV19 and TRBJ2-7; TRBD1 is a possible D gene (6 bases). V was trimmed by 9 bases and J by 5 bases, leaving 17 bases between them. The CDR3 runs 13 residues. Germline CDR1 LNHDA, CDR2 SQIVND (reference sequence). This chain's CDR3 is CASSQGSIDEQYF. The CDR3 nucleotides read TGTGCCAGCTCTCAGGGGTCCATCGACGAGCAGTACTTC.

Here the CDR3 DNA reads TGTGCCAGCAGTTTGGCCCCGGAGTATAATTCACCCCTCCACTTT. Its protein is CASSLAPEYNSPLHF. The gene calls are TRBV27 and TRBJ1-6, with no clear D. The CDR3 spans 15 residues. Trimming removed 3 bases at V and 4 bases at J, with 10 bases between. Germline V gives CDR1 MNHEY, CDR2 SMNVEV (reference sequence).

The chain uses TRBV6-5 and TRBJ2-2; TRBD2 aligns across 11 bases. There are 16 residues in the CDR3. Germline-derived CDR1 and CDR2 are MNHEY and SVGAGI. J lost 4 bases, V lost 2 bases, and 3 bases had no gene match. The CDR3 nucleotides read TGTGCCAGCAGTTACGTAGGACTAGCGGGCACCGGGGAGCTGTTTTTT. It yields the protein CASSYVGLAGTGELFF.

The rearrangement uses TRBV6-5 and TRBJ1-4; TRBD1 aligns across 8 bases. The CDR3 is 12 residues long. Germline V gives CDR1 MNHEY, CDR2 SVGAGI. V shed 8 bases, J shed 5 bases, and the junction held 1 base outside the gene matches. The CDR3 loop reads CASGDRNEKLFF. For the CDR3, the DNA is TGTGCCAGCGGGGACAGGAATGAAAAACTGTTTTTT.

This sequence joins TRBV25-1 and TRBJ1-2, with D possibly matching TRBD1 (6 bases). The V and J ends lost 2 bases and 7 bases respectively, with 14 bases between them. Germline CDR1 is MGHDK and CDR2 is SYGVNS. CDR3 size: 14 residues. The CDR3 nucleotides are TGTGCCAGCAGTGAAACAGGGAGTTTCTTTGGCTACACCTTC. Protein: CASSETGSFFGYTF.

The chain carries TRBV24-1 and TRBJ2-3; D is possibly TRBD2 (5 bases). The V end was cut by 2 bases, the J end by 2 bases, with 10 bases between. Germline lookup yields CDR1 KGHDR and CDR2 SFDVKD. CDR3 size: 15 residues. The CDR3 sequence: CATSDSRTHTDTQYF. The CDR3 DNA reads as TGTGCCACCAGTGATTCTAGGACTCACACAGATACGCAGTATTTT.

V usage is TRBV7-9 and J usage is TRBJ2-3, with 7 bases that match TRBD1. The V gene's germline CDR1 is SEHNR and CDR2 FQNEAQ (reference sequence). V shed 1 base and J 2 bases; nucleotides not matched to a gene: 9. CDR3 length: 17 residues. CDR3 in DNA: TGTGCCAGCAGCTTAGATAGGGGGCAAGGAGACACAGATACGCAGTATTTT. This encodes CASSLDRGQGDTDTQYF.

The chain links TRBV19 to TRBJ1-3, with D possibly being TRBD1 (5 bases). CDR3 length: 12 residues. Looked up from germline, CDR1 is LNHDA and CDR2 is SQIVND (reference sequence). CDR3: CDSTVSGNTIYF. The CDR3 DNA reads TGTGATTCGACAGTCTCTGGAAACACCATATATTTT.

The genes are TRBV7-3 and TRBJ2-3; tentatively, D is TRBD2 (5 bases). Germline CDR1 reads SGHTA; CDR2 reads FQGTGA. V was shortened by 11 bases and J by 0 bases, with 15 bases between the two germline ends. This CDR3 has 14 amino acids. The CDR3 is CASSSGLSTDTQYF. DNA for the CDR3: TGTGCCTCCTCAAGTGGACTCAGCACAGATACGCAGTATTTT.

CDR3 sequence (DNA): TGTGCCAGCAGTTACGTCGACAGGACCACCTGGGAGCCCCAGCATTTT. Protein: CASSYVDRTTWEPQHF. The V call is TRBV28, the J call TRBJ1-5; a weak D match, TRBD1 (6 bases). The CDR3 contains 16 residues. Germline assignment: CDR1 MDHEN and CDR2 SYDVKM. Trimming shortened V by 4 bases and J by 8 bases, and 21 bases separated the two germline ends.

The genes are TRBV5-1 and TRBJ1-1; D gene unclear. Trimming took off 0 bases at V and 8 bases at J, with 14 bases between the two ends. Per the germline V gene, CDR1 is SGHRS and CDR2 is YFSETQ. The length of the CDR3 is 14 residues. The DNA of the CDR3 is TGCGCCAGCAGCTTGGCCGGGGATCCAGCCGAAGCTTTCTTT. This translates into CASSLAGDPAEAFF.

V usage is TRBV3-1 (or the pseudogene TRBV3-2) and J usage is TRBJ2-3; TRBD2 agrees at 13 bases. Germline CDR1 is LGHDT and CDR2 is YNNKEL (reference sequence). This CDR3 region has 18 residues. The ends lost 1 base at V and 1 base at J; junction bases unmatched: 5. CDR3 coding DNA: TGTGCCAGCAGCCAAGGACTAGCGGGAGGACGTGGCACAGATACGCAGTATTTT. Translated: CASSQGLAGGRGTDTQYF.

The chain joins TRBV9 to TRBJ2-3; 10 bases are shared with TRBD2. V gave up 0 bases and J gave up 4 bases; unmatched junction bases: 5. CDR3 size: 16 residues. Germline V gene lookup returns CDR1 SGDLS and CDR2 YYNGEE. The CDR3 DNA reads as TGTGCCAGCAGCGTAGATCCTAGCGGGGGCGCAGATACGCAGTATTTT. It encodes CASSVDPSGGADTQYF.

This clone was found once. The V call is TRBV5-1, the J call TRBJ2-1; 8 bases fit TRBD2. Germline loops: CDR1 SGHRS, CDR2 YFSETQ. Trimming at V came to 5 bases and at J to 1 base, leaving 8 bases not matched to a gene. This CDR3 has 16 residues. DNA for the CDR3: TGCGCCAGCAGGTCCCGGGGGGGCGTATCCTACAATGAGCAGTTCTTC. Translation gives CASRSRGGVSYNEQFF.

The V call is TRBV20-1, the J call TRBJ2-2; a weak D match, TRBD1 (5 bases). The V end was cut by 3 bases, the J end by 5 bases, with 13 bases between. The CDR3 consists of 14 residues. Germline V lookup: CDR1 DFQATT, CDR2 SNEGSKA (reference sequence). The CDR3 sequence is CSASSGKGTGELFF. The CDR3 region has the DNA TGCAGTGCTAGTAGTGGGAAGGGGACCGGGGAGCTGTTTTTT.

The CDR3 bases are TGTGCCAGCAGTTACTCGAGCGGAGGAGATACGCAGTATTTT. It encodes CASSYSSGGDTQYF. V and J are TRBV6-5 and TRBJ2-3; tentatively, D is TRBD2 (5 bases). V was trimmed by 0 bases and J by 5 bases, leaving 9 bases between them. The CDR3 totals 14 residues. Germline values: CDR1 MNHEY, CDR2 SVGAGI.

The V gene is TRBV30, the J gene TRBJ2-7; 11 bases match TRBD2. CDR1 and CDR2 from the germline V gene are GTSNPN and SVGIG (reference sequence). V shed 6 bases and J 6 bases; nucleotides not matched to a gene: 7. The CDR3 covers 13 residues. In DNA, the CDR3 is TGTGCCTGTTCCGGGACTAGCGGTCTCGAGCAGTACTTC. It is translated as CACSGTSGLEQYF.

This clone turned up a few times. In DNA, the CDR3 is TGTGCCAGCAGCCGACACACGTCGGGAACTGAAGCTTTCTTT. This codes for CASSRHTSGTEAFF. This rearrangement joins TRBV28 to TRBJ1-1; D remains ambiguous. The ends were cut back, 6 bases at V and 5 bases at J, with 16 bases in the middle. Per germline, CDR1 MDHEN and CDR2 SYDVKM. The CDR3 loop spans 14 amino acids.

This rearrangement joins TRBV18 to TRBJ1-1; 7 bases agree with TRBD1. CDR1 KGHSH and CDR2 LQKENI come from the germline V gene. The CDR3 runs 17 residues. Trimming took 3 bases from V and 1 from J; bases not matched to a gene: 11. The CDR3 DNA reads as TGTGCCAGCTCACCCTCAGGGGGGATTGCAAGGAACACTGAAGCTTTCTTT. This translates into CASSPSGGIARNTEAFF.

The chain couples TRBV6-5 to TRBJ1-1; 7 bases are a match to TRBD1. The germline CDR1 and CDR2 sequences are MNHEY and SVGAGI. The V and J ends lost 4 bases and 1 base, in that order; junction bases with no gene match: 6. The CDR3 contains 15 residues. The CDR3: CASSLDRAWNTEAFF. CDR3 sequence (DNA): TGTGCCAGCAGTTTAGACAGGGCCTGGAACACTGAAGCTTTCTTT.